The 4 T cell receptor beta chains listed next were all sequenced from one sample in a study of T cell changes during pregnancy in multiple sclerosis. Only in-frame clones appear in the TCRdb table, and some are missing; sequencing was by immunoSEQ multiplex PCR. The sample yields under 85,000 clones, approximately 94% seen once. Here the sequenced sample was peripheral blood, taken in the third trimester of pregnancy. The receptors derive from a female donor with multiple sclerosis, enrolled in a pregnancy study.

The V gene is TRBV7-3, the J gene TRBJ2-3, with a tentative D call TRBD1 (5 bases). Germline V lookup: CDR1 SGHTA, CDR2 FQGTGA. V was cut by 4 bases and J by 1 base, with 12 bases left in between. This CDR3 comprises 15 residues. CDR3 region: CASSSRGRGTDTQYF. DNA for the CDR3: TGTGCCAGCAGCTCAAGGGGTCGGGGCACAGATACGCAGTATTTT. The variable domain in full, with the rest retrieved from reference TRBV7-3 and TRBJ2-3, is GAGVSQTPSNKVTEKGKYVELRCDPISGHTALYWYRQSLGQGPEFLIYFQGTGAADDSGLPNDRFFAVRPEGSVSTLKIQRTERGDSAVYLCASSSRGRGTDTQYFGPGTRLTVL.

This clone was detected once. The gene calls are TRBV2 and TRBJ2-7; possibly TRBD2 for D (6 bases). Between the trimmed V and J ends, which lost 6 bases and 7 bases, there was a span of 13 bases. CDR1 and CDR2 (germline): SNHLY, FYNNEI. The CDR3 loop spans 12 amino acids. CDR3 sequence reads: CASSGSLWEQYF. The CDR3 bases are TGTGCCAGCAGCGGGAGTTTGTGGGAGCAGTACTTC.

The rearrangement links TRBV6-5 to TRBJ1-6, with TRBD1 identical over 8 bases. CDR1 MNHEY and CDR2 SVGAGI come from the germline V gene. V lost 2 bases, J lost 4 bases, and 1 base stayed unmatched. The CDR3 runs 15 residues. The CDR3: CASSYRDRYNSPLHF. Written as DNA, the CDR3 is TGTGCCAGCAGTTACCGGGACAGGTATAATTCACCCCTCCACTTT.

This chain uses TRBV6-6 with TRBJ1-6, with 8 bases identical to TRBD1. From germline, CDR1 is MNHNY and CDR2 SVGAGI (reference sequence). J was trimmed by 10 bases and V by 8 bases; bases with no gene match: 10. There are 14 residues in the CDR3. CDR3 DNA: TGTGCCAGCGGGGACAGGTCGGGATGGTCACCCCTCCACTTT. Translation: CASGDRSGWSPLHF.